This T cell receptor beta chain was identified during a study of blood T cell repertoires in COVID-19. This table comes from immunoSEQ multiplex PCR, and its TCRdb copy is limited to in-frame clones, with some not included. The sample yields 200,000 to 250,000 clones, roughly 85% seen once. The CDR3 totals 13 residues. CDR1 is SGHVS and CDR2 is FQNEAQ in the germline V gene. A note on this clone: Relative to the germline gene, one junction end is altered; a read error may explain this. Other DNA sequences of this sample code for an identical CDR3.

Sequencing used peripheral blood. The sequence was obtained from a woman older than 75 with acute or convalescent COVID-19. The chain recombines TRBV7-8 with TRBJ2-7, with 7 bases lining up with TRBD1. DNA for the CDR3: TGTGCCAGTAGCTTCTACAGGGGCTACGAGCAGTACTTC. It specifies CASSFYRGYEQYF.